Sequencing of this T cell receptor (beta chain) was carried out in a study of technical replicates of blood from a handful of donors. The V end was cut by 8 bases, the J end by 0 bases, with 8 bases between. CDR3 size: 13 residues. Looked up from germline, CDR1 is MNHEY and CDR2 is SVGAGI. The repertoire was sequenced with immunoSEQ multiplex PCR; TCRdb's copy has only in-frame clones and lacks some. Among tens of thousands of clones listed, more than 95% were seen once. The source is a human donor in good health. The chain couples TRBV6-5 to TRBJ2-1; no clear D. Source material: T cells isolated from PBMCs. This CDR3 reads CASSRSSYNEQFF. CDR3 in DNA: TGTGCCAGCTCTAGAAGCTCCTACAATGAGCAGTTCTTC.